This T cell receptor beta chain appears in the sequencing data of a study of CD8+ T cells in alopecia areata. Isolated RNA was reverse transcribed into cDNA used as the sequencing template. The table came from immunoSEQ multiplex PCR; TCRdb's copy has only in-frame clones and leaves some out. Among roughly 97,000 clones listed, roughly two fifths were seen once. The sequence was collected from a human donor with alopecia areata. Sequenced: CD4+ T cells sorted from blood.

The chain's CDR3 is CAWSVKGGWTEAFF. In nucleotides, the CDR3 is TGTGCCTGGAGTGTGAAGGGGGGATGGACTGAAGCTTTCTTT. The chain combines TRBV30 with TRBJ1-1; D perhaps matches TRBD1 (6 bases). The germline V and J ends were trimmed by 0 bases and 5 bases, with 13 bases remaining between them. From germline, CDR1 is GTSNPN and CDR2 SVGIG (reference sequence). The CDR3 is 14 amino acids.